The rows below give T cell receptor beta chains drawn from one sample of a study of persistence of HIV-infected CD4 T cells. The protocol was immunoSEQ multiplex PCR, while the TCRdb copy is restricted to in-frame clones and leaves out a portion. This table holds about 10,000 clones, about four fifths found once. The antigens for these receptors are not known. This specimen consisted of CD4+ T cells sorted from PBMCs after roughly 18-hour stimulation, obtained from a patient who received antiretroviral therapy. These receptors originate from an adult woman with HIV who was CMV-seropositive. Each CDR3 is given with its conserved first and last residue. D genes are given only for firm matches. Size is omitted from some rows. Given values are once, few, many or a class for expanded clones.

.	.	TRBV28	TRBJ2-3	TGTGCCAGCAGGCGTACAGGGGGGGTCGGGGATACGCAGTATTTT	CASRRTGGVGDTQYF
.	.	TRBV5-1	TRBJ1-6	TGCGCCAGCAGCTTGGTGAGGGAGCGGACCTATAATTCACCCCTCCACTTT	CASSLVRERTYNSPLHF
.	.	TRBV18	TRBJ1-4	TGTGCCAGCTCACGATCGGGCGTCGAAGAACTGTTTTTT	CASSRSGVEELFF
.	.	TRBV21-1	TRBJ2-1	TGTGCCAGCAGCAAAGAGTGGCTAGCGGGAGATCGAGATGAGCAGTTCTTC	CASSKEWLAGDRDEQFF
once	TRBD2	TRBV7-3	TRBJ2-7	TGTGCCAGCAGCTACATCGCTTCGGGACTAGCGGGACACACCTACGAGCAGTACTTC	CASSYIASGLAGHTYEQYF
.	.	TRBV7-2	TRBJ2-1	TGTGCCAGCAGCTTAAAGGTTTCGCATGAGCAGTTCTTC	CASSLKVSHEQFF
.	.	TRBV7-9	TRBJ1-6	TGTGCCAGCAGCCCCGACAGGAGCTATAATTCACCCCTCCACTTT	CASSPDRSYNSPLHF
few	.	TRBV3-1/TRBV3-2	TRBJ2-5	TGTGCCAGCAGCCAAAACCGGGCCCGCGCGACCCAGTACTTC	CASSQNRARATQYF
.	.	TRBV9	TRBJ1-1	TGTGCCAGCAGCGCCGGGACAACGATGAACACTGAAGCTTTCTTT	CASSAGTTMNTEAFF
.	TRBD1	TRBV11-2	TRBJ1-5	TGTGCCAGCAGCTTAGGGTCGACAGGGAGCAATCAGCCCCAGCATTTT	CASSLGSTGSNQPQHF
.	.	TRBV3-1/TRBV3-2	TRBJ2-3	TGTGCCAGCAGCCAAGACCTTTTGGACGTCACGGCAAGCACAGATACGCAGTATTTT	CASSQDLLDVTASTDTQYF
.	TRBD2	TRBV16	TRBJ2-3	TGTGCCAGCAGCCAAGCTAGCGGGGGCACAGATACGCAGTATTTT	CASSQASGGTDTQYF
.	.	TRBV4-1	TRBJ2-3	TGCGCCAGCAGCCAAGAAGATACGCAGTATTTT	CASSQEDTQYF
.	.	TRBV14	TRBJ2-2	TGTGCCAGCAGCCGACAGCTAAGCACCGGGGAGCTGTTTTTT	CASSRQLSTGELFF
.	.	TRBV10-2	TRBJ1-1	TGCGCCAGCAGTGAGTCGTCATGGATAGCTTTCTTT	CASSESSWIAFF
.	.	TRBV7-8	TRBJ1-5	TGTGCCAGCAGCTTAGTTGTCCAGGGGATTGGGTTGCCCCAGCATTTT	CASSLVVQGIGLPQHF
.	.	TRBV5-6	TRBJ1-2	TGTGCCAGCAGCTCCCTACAGGGTGTAAGTGGTGGCTACACCTTC	CASSSLQGVSGGYTF
once	TRBD1	TRBV25-1	TRBJ1-5	TGTGCCAGCAGTGAATGGACAGGATCCCAGCATTTT	CASSEWTGSQHF
once	TRBD2	TRBV27	TRBJ2-5	TGTGCCAGCAGTTTATCGGCACTAGCGGAGCCGTACCAAGAGACCCAGTACTTC	CASSLSALAEPYQETQYF
.	TRBD1	TRBV15	TRBJ1-5	TGTGCCACGCGACTTACAGGGGGCGCGAAGAGCAATCAGCCCCAGCATTTT	CATRLTGGAKSNQPQHF
.	.	TRBV6-5	TRBJ1-6	TGTGCCAGCTCTTCGGCCGGGACAAATAATTCACCCCTCCACTTT	CASSSAGTNNSPLHF
once	.	TRBV5-1	TRBJ1-4	TGCGCCAGCAGCCCCGGACTTTATAATGAAAAACTGTTTTTT	CASSPGLYNEKLFF
.	.	TRBV6-5	TRBJ2-2	TGTGCCAGCCTCCCCCTAAGATTGTTTAACGGGGAGCTGTTTTTT	CASLPLRLFNGELFF
.	.	TRBV2	TRBJ1-1	TGTGCCAGCAGTGAAGACTCCCAGCGGAACACTGAAGCTTTCTTT	CASSEDSQRNTEAFF
.	TRBD1	TRBV28	TRBJ1-4	TGTGCCAGCAGAAGACAGGGTGGGAACGAAAAACTGTTTTTT	CASRRQGGNEKLFF
.	TRBD1	TRBV5-5	TRBJ2-2	TGTGCCAGCAGCTTGCAGGGGGCGTTCGGGGAGCTGTTTTTT	CASSLQGAFGELFF
.	.	TRBV6-2/TRBV6-3	TRBJ1-1	TGTGCCAGCAGTTCCGACAGGTGGAACACTGAAGCTTTCTTT	CASSSDRWNTEAFF
.	TRBD1	TRBV3-1/TRBV3-2	TRBJ2-3	TGTGCCAGCAGCCGACGGACAGGAGCTAGCACAGATACGCAGTATTTT	CASSRRTGASTDTQYF
.	TRBD1	TRBV25-1	TRBJ1-6	TGTGCCAGCAGAGTTTCCGGGACAGTCACATCACCCCTCCACTTT	CASRVSGTVTSPLHF
once	.	TRBV5-6	TRBJ1-3	TGTGCCAGCAGCTTCCAATCCCTCACAGATTTTGGAAACACCATATATTTT	CASSFQSLTDFGNTIYF
.	TRBD1	TRBV29-1	TRBJ1-3	TGCAGCGTTGTACAGGGGAACACCATATATTTT	CSVVQGNTIYF
large	.	TRBV5-1	TRBJ1-6	TGCGCCAGCAGCTTGCAGGGAGGGTCACCCCTCCACTTT	CASSLQGGSPLHF
.	.	TRBV12-2	TRBJ2-1	TGTGCAAGTCGCTTCAGAAGGACTAGGGCGAGGAATGAGCAGTTCTTC	CASRFRRTRARNEQFF
.	TRBD1	TRBV7-8	TRBJ1-2	TGTGCCAGCAGCCCGCGACAGGGAAACTATGGCTACACCTTC	CASSPRQGNYGYTF
.	TRBD1	TRBV18	TRBJ1-2	TGTGCCAGCTCACCAGACAGGGGGTATGGCTACACCTTC	CASSPDRGYGYTF
.	TRBD1	TRBV5-1	TRBJ1-3	TGCGCCAGCAGCACGGGGGACAGAGGAAACACCATATATTTT	CASSTGDRGNTIYF
.	.	TRBV12-3/TRBV12-4	TRBJ1-2	TGTGCCAGCTACGGGCCCTATGGCTACACCTTC	CASYGPYGYTF
.	.	TRBV7-2	TRBJ2-5	TGTGCCAGCAGCTTAGGCAGGGATGAGACCCAGTACTTC	CASSLGRDETQYF
.	.	TRBV2	TRBJ1-2	TGTGCTAGTTGGGGGACTAACTATGGCTACACCTTC	CASWGTNYGYTF
few	.	TRBV19	TRBJ1-5	TGTGCCAGTAGTACTATCCTAAGCAATCAGCCCCAGCATTTT	CASSTILSNQPQHF
.	.	TRBV28	TRBJ1-1	TGTGCCAGCAGTCCTCCCCGACAGAGGGTGACTGAAGCTTTCTTT	CASSPPRQRVTEAFF
few	TRBD1	TRBV5-1	TRBJ2-5	TGCGCCAGCAGCTTCGGACAGGGGGGTAGCGAGACCCAGTACTTC	CASSFGQGGSETQYF
.	.	TRBV27	TRBJ1-1	TGTGCCAGCAGTTTATCGAAAGGAAACACTGAAGCTTTCTTT	CASSLSKGNTEAFF
.	.	TRBV7-8	TRBJ1-2	TGTGCCAGCAGCCCGGTCTCCTATGGCTACACCTTC	CASSPVSYGYTF
.	.	TRBV29-1	TRBJ2-7	TGCAGCGTTGGTAGTGGCAGGGGAATAATCTACGAGCAGTACTTC	CSVGSGRGIIYEQYF
.	.	TRBV6-6	TRBJ1-4	TGTGCCAGCACCCAGGGCCGGGAGGAAAAACTGTTTTTT	CASTQGREEKLFF
.	.	TRBV7-2	TRBJ1-1	TGTGCCAGCAGCTCTGGACGGAACACTGAAGCTTTCTTT	CASSSGRNTEAFF
.	.	TRBV7-6	TRBJ1-6	TGTGCCAGCAGCCACAATTCGGGGGATCGCCTCCACTTT	CASSHNSGDRLHF
.	TRBD1	TRBV10-3	TRBJ2-7	TGTGCCATCAGTGAGGCCCCTCCGGGACAGGGCCCCTACGAGCAGTACTTC	CAISEAPPGQGPYEQYF
.	TRBD2	TRBV2	TRBJ2-3	TGTGCCAGCAGTCTTTTGACTAGCGGAACAGATACGCAGTATTTT	CASSLLTSGTDTQYF
.	TRBD1	TRBV5-1	TRBJ2-5	TGCGCCAGCAGCTTGGGGACAGGGAATTCGGAGACCCAGTACTTC	CASSLGTGNSETQYF
.	.	TRBV14	TRBJ1-6	TGTGCCAGCAGCCTTGGGTCATATAATTCACCCCTCCACTTT	CASSLGSYNSPLHF
.	.	TRBV7-3	TRBJ2-3	TGTGCCAGCAGCTTAGGGATAGGGACAGATACGCAGTATTTT	CASSLGIGTDTQYF
.	.	TRBV6-6	TRBJ1-2	TGTGCCAGCAGGGACGGGACCTTC	CASRDGTF
.	TRBD2	TRBV7-2	TRBJ2-3	TGTGCCAGCAGCCGGTGGACTAGCGGACTCACAGATACGCAGTATTTT	CASSRWTSGLTDTQYF